The clone carrying this T cell receptor (beta chain) has ten or more counts. The antigen remains unidentified. Treatment here: oral pan-JAK inhibitor, 5-10 mg twice daily. This sample is part of a study of CD8+ T cells in alopecia areata. The study, taken as a whole, reports: Persistence during tofacitinib was seen for many expanded lesional clones in scalp and blood.

Once RNA had been extracted, it was reverse transcribed into cDNA to act as the sequencing template. Measured with immunoSEQ multiplex PCR; TCRdb has only the in-frame clones, and not every one. The sample consists of a few hundred thousand clones, approximately 57% of them appearing once. The sequence derives from a human donor with alopecia areata. The material was CD4+ T cells sorted from blood, obtained at week 4, from a patient treated with tofacitinib.

CDR3 nucleotides: TGTGCCAGCAGTTTACACAGGAACTATGGCTACACCTTC. Translation: CASSLHRNYGYTF. This chain joins TRBV27 and TRBJ1-2; tentatively, D is TRBD1 (5 bases). Germline assignment: CDR1 MNHEY and CDR2 SMNVEV (reference sequence). Trimming shortened V by 2 bases and J by 2 bases, and 6 bases separated the two germline ends. CDR3 size: 13 residues.